The 29 T cell receptor beta chains in this list originate from one sample, sequenced in a study of OX40 agonist ivuxolimab in advanced cancers. The table came from immunoSEQ multiplex PCR; TCRdb's copy has only in-frame clones and leaves some out. The table includes about 81,000 clones, about 86% detected once. This specimen consisted of CD4+ or CD8+ T cells sorted from blood, obtained in a trial of the OX40 agonist ivuxolimab. The source is an adult with an advanced solid tumor such as melanoma, head and neck, liver or kidney cancer.

This sequence joins TRBV7-3 and TRBJ2-1, with a weak D call TRBD2 (5 bases). Germline V gives CDR1 SGHTA, CDR2 FQGTGA. The CDR3 extends over 14 amino acids. Trimming took 2 bases from V and 5 from J, leaving 10 bases between them. CDR3 in DNA: TGTGCCAGCAGCTTACCCGGACTTAACAATGAGCAGTTCTTC. Residues: CASSLPGLNNEQFF.

V gene TRBV9 combines with J gene TRBJ1-3, with a tentative D call TRBD1 (5 bases). With 0 bases removed from V and 0 bases from J, the gap between germline ends came to 7 bases. The CDR3 runs 15 residues. Germline V gene lookup returns CDR1 SGDLS and CDR2 YYNGEE. The CDR3 DNA follows: TGTGCCAGCAGCGTAGGTGACAGCTCTGGAAACACCATATATTTT. It translates to CASSVGDSSGNTIYF. Full variable domain (rest looked up from reference TRBV9 and TRBJ1-3): DSGVTQTPKHLITATGQRVTLRCSPRSGDLSVYWYQQSLDQGLQFLIQYYNGEERAKGNILERFSAQQFPDLHSELNLSSLELGDSALYFCASSVGDSSGNTIYFGEGSWLTVV.

The V gene is TRBV19, the J gene TRBJ2-7; D possibly uses TRBD1 or TRBD2 (5 bases each). The V and J ends lost 5 bases and 3 bases respectively, with 11 bases between them. CDR3 length equals 13 residues. Germline CDR1 is LNHDA and CDR2 is SQIVND (reference sequence). CDR3 sequence reads: CASSPGGGYEQYF. The DNA of the CDR3 is TGTGCCAGTAGTCCCGGTGGGGGCTACGAGCAGTACTTC.

As DNA, the CDR3 is TGCGCCACTAGCCAGAAAACGAACACTGAAGCTTTCTTT. It is translated as CATSQKTNTEAFF. The V gene is TRBV10-2, the J gene TRBJ1-1; no firm D call. Trimming removed 10 bases from V and 1 base from J, with 13 bases in between. Germline CDR1 is WSHSY and CDR2 is SAAADI. The CDR3 is 13 amino acids.

The chain's CDR3 is CASSWQGLDEQFF. The DNA for the CDR3 is TGTGCCAGCAGCTGGCAGGGTTTGGATGAGCAGTTCTTC. V is TRBV7-3 and J is TRBJ2-1, with TRBD1 as a possible D gene (5 bases). This CDR3 comprises 13 residues. CDR1 is SGHTA, CDR2 FQGTGA, per germline. V lost 4 bases, J lost 8 bases, and 12 bases lay in between.

V usage is TRBV7-6 and J usage is TRBJ2-1, with unresolved D. The germline gives CDR1 SGHVS, CDR2 FNYEAQ. V was cut by 2 bases and J by 4 bases, with 9 bases left in between. The CDR3 totals 14 residues. CDR3 protein: CASSLSHQYNEQFF. CDR3 sequence (DNA): TGTGCCAGCAGCTTATCCCATCAATACAATGAGCAGTTCTTC.

The chain uses TRBV28 and TRBJ1-1; D might be TRBD1 (5 bases). The germline gives CDR1 MDHEN, CDR2 SYDVKM. V lost 11 bases and J lost 5, with 18 bases in between. This CDR3 has 13 residues. The CDR3 here is CASYNGGRTEAFF. The CDR3 nucleotides read TGTGCCTCTTATAACGGGGGGAGGACTGAAGCTTTCTTT.

V usage is TRBV6-5 and J usage is TRBJ1-2; D not resolved. The V end was cut by 6 bases, the J end by 2 bases, with 10 bases between. This CDR3 has 13 amino acids. Germline CDR1 is MNHEY and CDR2 is SVGAGI. Here the CDR3 reads CASRLAGNYGYTF. In DNA form, the CDR3 reads TGTGCCAGCAGACTCGCGGGAAACTATGGCTACACCTTC.

This sequence joins TRBV15 and TRBJ2-1; 9 positions agree with TRBD1. This CDR3 comprises 16 residues. The V segment lost 3 bases and the J segment 0 bases; nucleotides outside the gene matches: 3. Germline V gene sequence: CDR1 LNHNV, CDR2 YYDKDF (reference sequence). The CDR3 sequence is CATSSGTGNSYNEQFF. In DNA form, the CDR3 reads TGTGCCACCAGCAGTGGGACAGGGAACTCCTACAATGAGCAGTTCTTC.

The chain joins TRBV28 to TRBJ1-3; D is unresolved. Germline CDR1 MDHEN, CDR2 SYDVKM. Between the trimmed V and J ends, which lost 2 bases and 1 base, there was a span of 12 bases. This CDR3 comprises 16 residues. This CDR3 is CASSLVLERSGNTIYF. The CDR3 region has the DNA TGTGCCAGCAGTTTAGTCCTCGAGAGGTCTGGAAACACCATATATTTT. Based on the CDR3 plus reference TRBV28 and TRBJ1-3, the full variable domain is DVKVTQSSRYLVKRTGEKVFLECVQDMDHENMFWYRQDPGLGLRLIYFSYDVKMKEKGDIPEGYSVSREKKERFSLILESASTNQTSMYLCASSLVLERSGNTIYFGEGSWLTVV.

The chain uses TRBV29-1 and TRBJ2-1; 12 bases align to TRBD2. The germline CDR1 and CDR2 sequences are SQVTM and ANQGSEA. The J segment lost 12 bases and the V segment lost 1 base, leaving 10 bases of the junction unmatched. The CDR3 contains 15 residues. The CDR3 coding sequence is TGCAGCGTTGAAGGGGGAGGACTAGCGGGGAGTGCGCAGTTCTTC. This encodes CSVEGGGLAGSAQFF.

V is TRBV5-1 and J is TRBJ2-1; 12 positions agree with TRBD2. The trim removed 0 bases at V and 7 bases at J, leaving 14 bases unmatched. This CDR3 region has 19 residues. Germline V gene lookup returns CDR1 SGHRS and CDR2 YFSETQ. In nucleotides, the CDR3 is TGCGCCAGCAGCTTGGGACTAGCGGGGGCCACGCAAACAGCAAATGAGCAGTTCTTC. Its translation is CASSLGLAGATQTANEQFF.

The genes are TRBV7-6 and TRBJ2-3, with D perhaps given as TRBD1 or TRBD2 (5 bases each). Trimming removed 0 bases at V and 1 base at J, with 8 bases between. Germline V gene lookup returns CDR1 SGHVS and CDR2 FNYEAQ. The CDR3 loop spans 15 amino acids. This CDR3 reads CASSLARDGTDTQYF. Here the CDR3 DNA reads TGTGCCAGCAGCTTAGCCCGGGACGGCACAGATACGCAGTATTTT. Full variable domain (outside the CDR3, taken from reference TRBV7-6 and TRBJ2-3): GAGVSQSPRYKVTKRGQDVALRCDPISGHVSLYWYRQALGQGPEFLTYFNYEAQQDKSGLPNDRFSAERPEGSISTLTIQRTEQRDSAMYRCASSLARDGTDTQYFGPGTRLTVL.

This clone has just one count. V is TRBV7-9 and J is TRBJ2-5; 7 bases are a match to TRBD1. The J call could be wrong; TRBJ2-7 is a better fit for the DNA end. CDR1 and CDR2 from the germline V gene are SEHNR and FQNEAQ (reference sequence). CDR3 length: 14 residues. The DNA of the CDR3 is TGTGCCAGCAGCTATACAGGGGTCTCCTACGAGCAGTACTTC. The encoded protein is CASSYTGVSYEQYF.

The genes are TRBV2 and TRBJ2-3; perhaps TRBD2 as D (7 bases). Germline loops: CDR1 SNHLY, CDR2 FYNNEI. V lost 6 bases to trimming and J lost 1 base, with 17 bases between them. This CDR3 spans 16 amino acids. This CDR3 reads CASRSSRGGGTDTQYF. CDR3 coding DNA: TGTGCCAGCAGGAGTTCTAGGGGGGGAGGCACAGATACGCAGTATTTT.

The chain employs TRBV27 and TRBJ2-2; 7 nucleotides line up with TRBD1. CDR1 and CDR2 from the germline V gene are MNHEY and SMNVEV (reference sequence). The CDR3 is 14 residues long. V shed 6 bases and J 3 bases; nucleotides not matched to a gene: 4. In nucleotides, the CDR3 is TGTGCCAGCAGGGCGACAGGGTACACCGGGGAGCTGTTTTTT. Amino acid sequence: CASRATGYTGELFF.

This chain uses TRBV28 with TRBJ2-2; D is possibly TRBD1 (5 bases). The CDR3 has 16 residues. The V and J ends lost 2 bases and 3 bases respectively, with 13 bases between them. Germline values: CDR1 MDHEN, CDR2 SYDVKM. The CDR3 nucleotides are TGTGCCAGCAGTTTAAGGGGCGCGTCGTACACCGGGGAGCTGTTTTTT. It is translated as CASSLRGASYTGELFF.

This chain connects TRBV19 to TRBJ2-7, with TRBD1 matching 8 bases. Germline lookup yields CDR1 LNHDA and CDR2 SQIVND (reference sequence). V dropped 5 bases and J dropped 6; count of bases not matched to a gene: 6. There are 13 residues in the CDR3. CDR3 in amino acids: CASSVGQGREQYF. The CDR3 region has the DNA TGTGCCAGTAGTGTCGGACAGGGACGCGAGCAGTACTTC.

This clone appeared a single time. The chain recombines TRBV2 with TRBJ1-4; D unresolved. The V end lost 6 bases, the J end lost 5 bases, and 13 bases lay between the germline ends. CDR1 and CDR2 (germline): SNHLY, FYNNEI. The CDR3 runs to 14 residues. Here the CDR3 DNA reads TGTGCCAGCAGACCGGGGTATTGGAATGAAAAACTGTTTTTT. Protein sequence: CASRPGYWNEKLFF.

The chain is built from TRBV27 and TRBJ1-4; 8 nucleotides agree with TRBD1. CDR1 MNHEY and CDR2 SMNVEV come from the germline V gene (reference sequence). The CDR3 spans 15 residues. V lost 0 bases and J lost 8; bases outside the gene matches: 5. For the CDR3, the DNA is TGTGCCAGCAGTTTATCGACAGGGGTCGGCGAAAAACTGTTTTTT. Translated: CASSLSTGVGEKLFF.

This clone appeared once. This chain links TRBV7-2 with TRBJ1-2, with 7 bases lining up with TRBD1. This CDR3 is 13 amino acids long. Per the germline V gene, CDR1 is SGHTA and CDR2 is FQGNSA. Germline trimming cut 5 bases from V and 2 bases from J; bases unmatched to any gene: 2. CDR3 loop: CASSLQGNYGYTF. CDR3 in DNA: TGTGCCAGCAGCCTACAGGGGAACTATGGCTACACCTTC.

This chain joins TRBV28 and TRBJ1-4; D unclear. Germline V gene data show CDR1 as MDHEN and CDR2 as SYDVKM. The CDR3 is 12 residues long. The V gene lost 4 bases and the J gene lost 5 bases, with 5 bases spanning the gap. The CDR3 region is CASSSINEKLFF. CDR3 nucleotide sequence: TGTGCCAGCAGTTCGATAAATGAAAAACTGTTTTTT.

The genes are TRBV10-1 and TRBJ2-7, with 9 nucleotides matching TRBD2. Germline CDR1 WNHNN, CDR2 SYGVQD (reference sequence). J gave up 2 bases and V 9 bases, and 5 bases lay outside the gene matches. This CDR3 comprises 13 residues. The CDR3 coding sequence is TGCGCCAGAACGGCGGGAGGGCCCTACGAGCAGTACTTC. It is translated as CARTAGGPYEQYF.

The J gene is TRBJ2-5, the V gene TRBV29-1, with 10 bases aligning to TRBD1. CDR1 and CDR2 (germline): SQVTM, ANQGSEA. This CDR3 comprises 15 residues. After removal of 4 bases from V and 6 bases from J, the junction contained 11 bases not matched to a gene. The CDR3, as DNA: TGCAGCGTTGGCCCCGGGACAGGGGCTACAAAGACCCAGTACTTC. This sequence encodes CSVGPGTGATKTQYF.

This clone was recorded only once. This rearrangement joins TRBV6-6 to TRBJ2-5; the match to TRBD2 covers 7 bases. Germline V gene sequence: CDR1 MNHNY, CDR2 SVGAGI (reference sequence). The CDR3 is 12 amino acids. V lost 8 bases to trimming and J lost 1 base; unmatched junction nucleotides: 1. The CDR3 sequence is CASGGVQETQYF. Here the CDR3 DNA reads TGTGCCAGCGGGGGGGTCCAAGAGACCCAGTACTTC.

This clone was picked up a small number of times. The chain carries TRBV7-2 and TRBJ2-5; no reliable D call. The V and J ends lost 4 bases and 9 bases respectively, with 15 bases between them. Germline V gene sequence: CDR1 SGHTA, CDR2 FQGNSA. The CDR3 runs to 13 residues. In DNA, the CDR3 is TGTGCCAGCAGCTCCCCCCCGAGCTTAGCCCAGTACTTC. This encodes CASSSPPSLAQYF.

A note on this clone: Other DNA variants within this sample encode the same CDR3. This chain joins TRBV5-1 and TRBJ1-6; 9 bases match TRBD1. The length of the CDR3 is 15 residues. The V gene's germline CDR1 is SGHRS and CDR2 YFSETQ. V lost 2 bases and J lost 6; bases outside the gene matches: 3. CDR3 sequence: CASSFGTGINSPLHF. In nucleotides, the CDR3 is TGCGCCAGCAGCTTCGGGACAGGGATTAATTCACCCCTCCACTTT. The complete variable domain, with remaining parts taken from reference TRBV5-1 and TRBJ1-6, reads KAGVTQTPRYLIKTRGQQVTLSCSPISGHRSVSWYQQTPGQGLQFLFEYFSETQRNKGNFPGRFSGRQFSNSRSEMNVSTLELGDSALYLCASSFGTGINSPLHFGNGTRLTVT.

The chain has TRBV27 and TRBJ2-1, with D perhaps TRBD2 (5 bases). This CDR3 region has 16 residues. CDR1 and CDR2 from the germline V gene are MNHEY and SMNVEV (reference sequence). The V end lost 4 bases, the J end lost 5 bases, and 18 bases lay between the germline ends. CDR3 sequence: CASSSHVGVIDNEQFF. CDR3 bases: TGTGCCAGCAGTTCCCACGTGGGAGTGATCGACAATGAGCAGTTCTTC.

This sequence joins TRBV7-9 and TRBJ1-1, with D hard to call. CDR1 SEHNR and CDR2 FQNEAQ come from the germline V gene (reference sequence). The CDR3 has 12 amino acids. With 4 bases removed from V and 5 bases from J, the gap between germline ends came to 8 bases. The CDR3 bases are TGTGCCAGCAGCTCAGCGTTGACTGAAGCTTTCTTT. It specifies CASSSALTEAFF.